Below, 9 T cell receptor beta chains from the same sample are listed, as sequenced in a study of OX40 agonist ivuxolimab in advanced cancers. Using immunoSEQ multiplex PCR, the repertoire was profiled, and TCRdb retains in-frame clones only, with some absent. The sample lists approximately 84,000 clones, approximately 88% occurring once. The sequencing here drew on CD4+ or CD8+ T cells sorted from blood, taken in a trial of the OX40 agonist ivuxolimab. Receptors originate from an adult with an advanced solid tumor such as melanoma, head and neck, liver or kidney cancer.

The chain employs TRBV27 and TRBJ1-1, with TRBD1 identical over 8 bases. The CDR3 runs 14 residues. V was pared by 5 bases and J by 4 bases, with 6 bases of the junction left unmatched. Germline V gene lookup returns CDR1 MNHEY and CDR2 SMNVEV (reference sequence). The CDR3 spells CASSVAGGATEAFF. As DNA, the CDR3 is TGTGCCAGCAGTGTGGCAGGGGGCGCCACTGAAGCTTTCTTT.

The V gene is TRBV4-3, the J gene TRBJ1-6; 11 nucleotides line up with TRBD1. The CDR3 is made up of 20 amino acids. With 0 bases clipped from V and 5 bases from J, the junction kept 12 bases outside the gene matches. CDR1 and CDR2 (germline): LGHNA, YSLEER. This CDR3 reads CASSQDFRGQGASDNSPLHF. DNA of the CDR3: TGCGCCAGCAGCCAAGATTTTCGAGGACAGGGGGCATCGGATAATTCACCCCTCCACTTT.

The rearrangement links TRBV27 to TRBJ1-1; 8 bases line up with TRBD1. The CDR3 runs 13 residues. CDR1 MNHEY and CDR2 SMNVEV come from the germline V gene (reference sequence). V shed 3 bases and J 4 bases; nucleotides not matched to a gene: 1. The CDR3 region has the DNA TGTGCCAGCAGTTTTGGGACAGGCACTGAAGCTTTCTTT. This gives the protein CASSFGTGTEAFF.

V and J are TRBV5-6 and TRBJ2-7, with D unclear. The V gene's germline CDR1 is SGHDT and CDR2 YYEEEE. V lost 10 bases, J lost 2 bases, and 13 bases lay in between. The CDR3 consists of 12 residues. CDR3 nucleotides: TGTGCCTCCCACGGACCCGCCTACGAGCAGTACTTC. Translating gives CASHGPAYEQYF.

The chain has TRBV11-1 and TRBJ1-4; 10 positions agree with TRBD1. Looked up from germline, CDR1 is SGHAT and CDR2 is FQDESV (reference sequence). The CDR3 is 16 amino acids. V dropped 5 bases and J dropped 6; count of bases not matched to a gene: 9. CDR3 nucleotide sequence: TGTGCCAGCAGCCGATCATATGGGACAGGGGATGAAAAACTGTTTTTT. Translation: CASSRSYGTGDEKLFF. The full variable domain, its missing parts supplied by reference TRBV11-1 and TRBJ1-4, is EAEVAQSPRYKITEKSQAVAFWCDPISGHATLYWYRQILGQGPELLVQFQDESVVDDSQLPKDRFSAERLKGVDSTLKIQPAELGDSAMYLCASSRSYGTGDEKLFFGSGTQLSVL.

This chain connects TRBV4-2 to TRBJ1-2; TRBD1 aligns across 8 bases. V was clipped by 1 base and J by 7 bases; unmatched bases: 5. Germline loops: CDR1 LGHNA, CDR2 YNFKEQ. This CDR3 is 14 amino acids long. The CDR3 region is CASSQVTDRAGYTF. The CDR3 coding sequence is TGTGCCAGCAGCCAAGTGACGGACAGGGCTGGCTACACCTTC.

This CDR3 is CASSFLGPDTQYF. In DNA, the CDR3 is TGTGCCAGCAGCTTCCTGGGGCCCGATACGCAGTATTTT. V gene TRBV14 combines with J gene TRBJ2-3; perhaps TRBD1 as D (5 bases). Trimming stripped 5 bases from V and 6 bases from J, with 12 bases between. The CDR3 length is 13 residues. Germline-derived CDR1 and CDR2 are SGHDN and FVKESK.

This sequence joins TRBV7-2 and TRBJ1-1; D is perhaps TRBD1 (6 bases). The V gene lost 5 bases and the J gene lost 7 bases, with 20 bases spanning the gap. CDR1 and CDR2 (germline): SGHTA, FQGNSA. CDR3 size: 15 residues. The CDR3 DNA follows: TGTGCCAGCAGCCCACCCCTGCGGGGGGCGGATGAAGCTTTCTTT. Amino acids: CASSPPLRGADEAFF.

This chain uses TRBV28 with TRBJ1-6, with 8 bases identical to TRBD1. With 6 bases clipped from V and 10 bases from J, the junction kept 8 bases outside the gene matches. CDR1 MDHEN and CDR2 SYDVKM come from the germline V gene. The length of the CDR3 is 14 residues. The CDR3 reads CASSLDRVNSPLHF. In DNA form, the CDR3 reads TGTGCCAGCAGCCTGGACAGGGTTAACTCACCCCTCCACTTT.